One and the same sample provided the 4 T cell receptor beta chains below, sequenced in a study of blood T cell repertoires in COVID-19. The table came from immunoSEQ multiplex PCR; TCRdb's copy has only in-frame clones and leaves some out. The data contain under 250,000 clones, 80% to 85% of them seen just once; the ten biggest clones take up 2% to 2.5%. The sample was peripheral blood. These receptors were obtained from a woman in her fifties or sixties with acute or convalescent COVID-19.

The chain joins TRBV5-4 to TRBJ2-7; possibly TRBD2 for D (6 bases). V shed 4 bases and J shed 7 bases, with 9 bases lying between them. The CDR3 extends over 11 amino acids. Germline loops: CDR1 SGHNT, CDR2 YYREEE (reference sequence). CDR3 coding DNA: TGTGCCAGCAGCGTTGGGAGGGAGCAGTACTTC. Amino acids: CASSVGREQYF.

The chain uses TRBV2 and TRBJ1-6, with D perhaps TRBD1 (5 bases). Germline values: CDR1 SNHLY, CDR2 FYNNEI. V lost 5 bases to trimming and J lost 10 bases, with 18 bases between them. The CDR3 is made up of 15 amino acids. Written as DNA, the CDR3 is TGTGCCAGCAGTCCCCAAGGCAGGGTTTTGTCACCCCTCCACTTT. It yields the protein CASSPQGRVLSPLHF.

This rearrangement joins TRBV7-2 to TRBJ1-2, with D possibly matching TRBD1 (5 bases). V was trimmed by 0 bases and J by 6 bases, leaving 8 bases between them. The CDR3 is 13 amino acids. In germline, CDR1 is SGHTA, CDR2 FQGNSA. In DNA, the CDR3 is TGTGCCAGCAGCTTAGCGACAGTCAATGGCTACACCTTC. This encodes CASSLATVNGYTF.

The CDR3 sequence is CASSQGETQYF. The CDR3 DNA reads TGTGCCAGCTCACAGGGGGAGACCCAGTACTTC. This chain joins TRBV18 and TRBJ2-5, with D maybe TRBD1 (5 bases). From germline, CDR1 is KGHSH and CDR2 LQKENI. CDR3 length: 11 residues. V dropped 4 bases and J dropped 5 bases, with 5 bases sitting between them. Supplemented by reference TRBV18 and TRBJ2-5, the full variable domain reads NAGVMQNPRHLVRRRGQEARLRCSPMKGHSHVYWYRQLPEEGLKFMVYLQKENIIDESGMPKERFSAEFPKEGPSILRIQQVVRGDSAAYFCASSQGETQYFGPGTRLLVL.